The next 2 T cell receptor beta chains were all read from a single sample in a study of blood T cell repertoires in COVID-19. Measured with immunoSEQ multiplex PCR; TCRdb has only the in-frame clones, and not every one. Here the sample spans fewer than 250,000 clones, approximately 91% being singletons. The material sequenced was peripheral blood. The source is a man younger than 40 with COVID-19, enrolled during active disease.

The chain is built from TRBV27 and TRBJ1-2; possibly TRBD1 for D (6 bases). The V gene lost 4 bases and the J gene lost 5 bases, with 14 bases spanning the gap. The CDR3 totals 14 residues. Per the germline V gene, CDR1 is MNHEY and CDR2 is SMNVEV (reference sequence). The CDR3 nucleotides read TGTGCCAGCAGTTCCTCAGGGGTTTATTATGGCTACACCTTC. Its protein is CASSSSGVYYGYTF.

The chain employs TRBV19 and TRBJ1-5, with D possibly TRBD1 on 5 matching bases. From germline, CDR1 is LNHDA and CDR2 SQIVND (reference sequence). This CDR3 comprises 14 residues. Trimming took 6 bases from V and 4 from J, leaving 13 bases between them. The chain's CDR3 is CASSLTESNQPQHF. The CDR3 nucleotides read TGTGCCAGTAGCCTGACAGAGTCTAATCAGCCCCAGCATTTT.